This T cell receptor (beta chain) is from a study of T cells after yellow fever vaccination. Overall study: Some fractions had low cell numbers, and these were prepared with SMART-Seq v4 Ultra Low Input.

TCRdb re-analysed the 5' RACE reads in MiXCR, keeping a single row per CDR3 protein. The table has hundreds of thousands of distinct CDR3 sequences, 15% to 20% seen once. V was clipped by 5 bases and J by 9 bases, with 14 bases between them. The CDR3 length is 12 residues. Findings and caveats of the study: Repertoires obtained by FACS sorting could include abundant clonotypes that entered as contaminants from the bulk population. Subsequent booster samples again held most clones from primary vaccination (96% CD4, over 80% CD8).

In this sample, this clonotype turned up a few times. Its antigen is currently unknown. The sequence was obtained from a man in his late teens or twenties who received the YFV17D yellow fever vaccine. Sequencing used PBMCs, obtained before the yellow fever booster vaccination. This sequence joins TRBV12-3 or TRBV12-4 and TRBJ2-7; no clear D gene. Here the CDR3 DNA reads TGTGCCAGCAGTCTAATGCTTGGATGGCAGTACTTC. Residues: CASSLMLGWQYF.